This T cell receptor (delta chain) came from a study of γδ T cells in repeated Plasmodium falciparum infection. Turning to the study itself: Donors were malaria-exposed Malian children or age- and gender-matched Australian children.

CDR3 length equals 21 residues. J gave up 0 bases and V 2 bases, and 23 bases lay outside the gene matches. Germline assignment: CDR1 GEAIGNYY and CDR2 EKD. Flow sorting of PBMC yielded separate Vgamma9/Vdelta2+ and Vdelta2-negative gammadelta T cell populations for bulk repertoire analysis. In the case of this clone: Its target is not known. TCRdb shows a much larger clone's protein in place of this DNA's translation, and the two differ at residue 7, likely through a read error; the protein shown is translated from the DNA.

TCRdb re-called the multiplex PCR reads via CATT. The data show tens of thousands of delta-chain clones, approximately 1% seen once. Study-level points and caveats: Compared with Australian children, Malian Vdelta2-negative repertoires seemed more clonal, less diverse, less shared.

Source material: gamma-delta T cells from blood. The genes are TRDV2 and TRDJ1, with TRDD3 matching over 7 bases. The J gene comes from matching the DNA to germline here; TCRdb lacks it. This clonotype was obtained from a pool of human donors (malaria-infected and uninfected, not separated). Here the CDR3 reads CACDSIPLSTGEERYTDKLIF. The CDR3 DNA follows: TGTGCCTGTGACAGCATCCCTCTTAGTACTGGGGAAGAAAGGTACACCGATAAACTCATCTTT.